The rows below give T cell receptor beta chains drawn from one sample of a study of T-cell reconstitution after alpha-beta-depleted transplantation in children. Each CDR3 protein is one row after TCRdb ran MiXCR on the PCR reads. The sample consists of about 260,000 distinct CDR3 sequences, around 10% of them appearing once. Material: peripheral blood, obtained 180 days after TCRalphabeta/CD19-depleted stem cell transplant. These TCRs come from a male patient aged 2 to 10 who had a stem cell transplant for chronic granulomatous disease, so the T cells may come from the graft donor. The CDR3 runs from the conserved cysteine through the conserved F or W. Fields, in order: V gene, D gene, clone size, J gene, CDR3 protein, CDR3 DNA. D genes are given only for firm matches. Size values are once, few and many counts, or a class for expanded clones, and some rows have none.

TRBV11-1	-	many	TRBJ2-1	CASSLVLRSREFYNEQFF	TGTGCCAGCAGCTTAGTGCTCCGCAGTAGGGAGTTCTACAATGAGCAGTTCTTC
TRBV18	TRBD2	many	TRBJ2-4	CASSPVSSGGSKNIQYF	TGTGCCAGCTCACCAGTTTCGAGCGGGGGAAGCAAAAACATTCAGTACTTC
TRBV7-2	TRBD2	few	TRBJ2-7	CASSPTSGGQYF	TGTGCCAGCAGCCCCACTAGCGGCGGGCAGTACTTC
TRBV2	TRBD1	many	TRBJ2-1	CASRLGQGKQFF	TGTGCCAGCAGGTTGGGACAGGGTAAGCAGTTCTTC
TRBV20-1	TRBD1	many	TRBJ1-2	CSAGPGTGANYGYTF	TGCAGTGCTGGCCCCGGGACAGGGGCTAACTATGGCTACACCTTC
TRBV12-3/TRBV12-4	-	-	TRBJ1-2	CASSSTGIDGYTF	TGTGCCAGCAGTTCCACAGGGATAGATGGCTACACCTTC
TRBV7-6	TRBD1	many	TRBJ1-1	CASSPRDRGTEAFF	TGTGCCAGCAGCCCCCGGGACAGGGGCACTGAAGCTTTCTTT
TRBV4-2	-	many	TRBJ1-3	CASSQDDRNSGNTIYF	TGTGCCAGCAGCCAAGACGACAGGAACTCTGGAAACACCATATATTTT
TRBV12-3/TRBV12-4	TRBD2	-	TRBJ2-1	CASSLRASGSVDEQFF	TGTGCCAGCAGTTTAAGAGCTAGCGGGAGTGTAGATGAGCAGTTCTTC
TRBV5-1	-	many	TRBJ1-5	CASSTGQIYSNQPQHF	TGCGCCAGCAGCACCGGACAGATTTATAGCAATCAGCCCCAGCATTTT
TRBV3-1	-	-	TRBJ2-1	CASSRSPVNNEQFF	TGTGCCAGCAGCCGCTCCCCGGTCAACAATGAGCAGTTCTTC
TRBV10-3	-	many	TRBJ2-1	CAISEAAARVLNEQFF	TGTGCCATCAGTGAAGCGGCAGCGAGGGTATTGAATGAGCAGTTCTTC
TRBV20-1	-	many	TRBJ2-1	CSARVTGEGEQFF	TGCAGTGCTAGAGTTACGGGAGAGGGTGAGCAGTTCTTC
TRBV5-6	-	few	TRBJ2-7	CASSLGPTSYEQYF	TGTGCCAGCAGCTTGGGACCTACTTCCTACGAGCAGTACTTC
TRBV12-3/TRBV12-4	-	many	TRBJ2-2	CASSLGIGSCFF	-
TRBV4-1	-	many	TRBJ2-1	CASSQDKPRGYEQFF	TGCGCCAGCAGCCAAGATAAACCCCGGGGCTATGAGCAGTTCTTC
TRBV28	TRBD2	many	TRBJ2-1	CASSGGLAGYYNEQFF	TGTGCCAGCAGCGGTGGACTAGCGGGTTACTACAATGAGCAGTTCTTC
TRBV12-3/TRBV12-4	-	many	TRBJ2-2	CASSFSGTGELFF	TGTGCCAGCAGTTTCAGCGGGACCGGGGAGCTGTTTTTT
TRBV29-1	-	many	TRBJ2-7	CSVGDGSSYEQYF	TGCAGCGTAGGGGACGGGAGCTCCTACGAGCAGTACTTC
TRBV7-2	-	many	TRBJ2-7	CASSFPPSYEQYF	TGTGCCAGCAGCTTTCCACCATCCTACGAGCAGTACTTC
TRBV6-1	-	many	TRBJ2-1	CASSQGQPYNEQFF	TGTGCCAGCAGTCAAGGACAGCCTTACAATGAGCAGTTCTTC
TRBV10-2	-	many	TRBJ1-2	CASSEWTPYGYTF	TGCGCCAGCAGTGAGTGGACACCCTATGGCTACACCTTC
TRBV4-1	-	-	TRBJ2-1	CASSQDPGSSSYNEQFF	TGCGCCAGCAGCCAAGATCCAGGCTCGAGCTCCTACAATGAGCAGTTCTTC
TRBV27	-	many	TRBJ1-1	CASYTGRGTEAFF	TGTGCCAGCTACACAGGAAGAGGCACTGAAGCTTTCTTT
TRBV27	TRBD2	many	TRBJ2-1	CASSVRLAGGMYNEQFF	TGTGCCAGCAGTGTACGACTAGCGGGAGGGATGTACAATGAGCAGTTCTTC
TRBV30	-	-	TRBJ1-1	CAWSQTVSTWNTEAFF	TGTGCCTGGAGTCAAACAGTCTCGACTTGGAACACTGAAGCTTTCTTT
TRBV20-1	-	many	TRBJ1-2	CSAREFSGGGYTF	TGCAGTGCTAGAGAATTTAGTGGAGGGGGCTACACCTTC
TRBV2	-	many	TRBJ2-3	CASKDSTDTQYF	TGTGCCAGCAAGGACTCCACAGATACGCAGTATTTT
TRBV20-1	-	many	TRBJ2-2	CSAREGVNTGELFF	TGCAGTGCTAGAGAGGGGGTCAACACCGGGGAGCTGTTTTTT
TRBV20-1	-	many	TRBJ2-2	CSASKGAGELFF	TGCAGTGCAAGCAAGGGGGCCGGGGAGCTGTTTTTT
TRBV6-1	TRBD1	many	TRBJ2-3	CASGNRGATDTQYF	TGTGCCAGCGGGAACAGGGGTGCCACAGATACGCAGTATTTT
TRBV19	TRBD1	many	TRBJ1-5	CASTGQGNQPQHF	TGTGCCAGTACTGGACAGGGCAATCAGCCCCAGCATTTT
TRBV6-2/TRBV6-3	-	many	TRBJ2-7	CASSLSQTYEQYF	TGTGCCAGCAGTTTGTCACAGACCTACGAGCAGTACTTC
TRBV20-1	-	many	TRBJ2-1	CSASSVGYNEQFF	TGCAGTGCTAGCTCGGTAGGCTACAATGAGCAGTTCTTC
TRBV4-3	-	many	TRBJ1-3	CASSQDIYSGNTIYF	TGCGCCAGCAGCCAAGATATTTACTCTGGAAACACCATATATTTT
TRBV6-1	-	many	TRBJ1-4	CASRLGGGVGNEKLFF	TGTGCCAGCAGACTAGGAGGAGGGGTGGGGAATGAAAAACTGTTTTTT
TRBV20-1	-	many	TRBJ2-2	CSARDMAGNSNTGELFF	TGCAGTGCTAGAGATATGGCGGGAAATTCGAACACCGGGGAGCTGTTTTTT
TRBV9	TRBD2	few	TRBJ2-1	CASSALQRGGYNEQFF	TGTGCCAGCAGCGCCCTTCAGCGGGGGGGTTACAATGAGCAGTTCTTC
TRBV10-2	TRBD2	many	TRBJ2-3	CASSPKSGSGNTQYF	TGCGCCAGCAGTCCAAAAAGCGGGAGTGGAAATACGCAGTATTTT
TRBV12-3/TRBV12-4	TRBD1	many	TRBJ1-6	CASSPGTVNSPLHF	TGTGCCAGCAGTCCCGGGACAGTTAATTCACCCCTCCACTTT
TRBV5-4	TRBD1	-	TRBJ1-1	CASSPLGTGVVNTEAFF	TGTGCCAGCAGCCCCCTCGGGACAGGGGTGGTAAACACTGAAGCTTTCTTT
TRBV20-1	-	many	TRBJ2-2	CSARVSLASAGELFF	TGCAGTGCTAGAGTTTCACTAGCCTCAGCCGGGGAGCTGTTTTTT
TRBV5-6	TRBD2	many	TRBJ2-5	CASSTRTSGRETQYF	TGTGCCAGCAGCACCCGGACTAGCGGGAGAGAGACCCAGTACTTC
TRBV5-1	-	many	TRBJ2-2	CASSLSQRTGELFF	TGCGCCAGCAGCTTGAGTCAACGCACCGGGGAGCTGTTTTTT
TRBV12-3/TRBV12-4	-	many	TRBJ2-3	CASSPDSLGLKSTDTQYF	TGTGCCAGCAGTCCCGACAGCTTAGGGTTGAAATCCACAGATACGCAGTATTTT
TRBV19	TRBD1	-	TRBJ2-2	CASSPLGTGSAGELFF	TGTGCCAGTAGCCCTCTTGGGACAGGGAGCGCCGGGGAGCTGTTTTTT